This TCR beta chain was documented in a study of vaccination and CD4 T cells after COVID-19. Study summary: Across the group, participants received two doses of either BNT162b2 or mRNA-1273 vaccine.

The assay that was used to sequence DNA from cultured CD4+ T cells was the Oncomine TCR Beta short-read assay. Each CDR3 protein gets one entry after TCRdb re-called the PCR reads with MiXCR. The sample has roughly 12,000 distinct CDR3 sequences, about half seen once. Treatment denoted: approximately 9-day PBMC culture with coronavirus spike peptide pools or control peptides (ViraFEST assay). This clonotype was observed a handful of times. Its target is not known. The CDR3 is 15 amino acids. The V end lost 6 bases, the J end lost 0 bases, and 12 bases lay between the germline ends. Per germline, CDR1 LNHDA and CDR2 SQIVND (reference sequence).

The specimen was CD4+ T cells from blood, cultured in vitro. The J gene is TRBJ1-5, the V gene TRBV19; D gene ambiguous. This sequence was found in a human donor who had recovered from COVID-19. CDR3: CASRKGEDSNQPQHF. The CDR3 nucleotides are TGTGCCAGTAGGAAGGGAGAGGATAGCAATCAGCCCCAGCATTTT.